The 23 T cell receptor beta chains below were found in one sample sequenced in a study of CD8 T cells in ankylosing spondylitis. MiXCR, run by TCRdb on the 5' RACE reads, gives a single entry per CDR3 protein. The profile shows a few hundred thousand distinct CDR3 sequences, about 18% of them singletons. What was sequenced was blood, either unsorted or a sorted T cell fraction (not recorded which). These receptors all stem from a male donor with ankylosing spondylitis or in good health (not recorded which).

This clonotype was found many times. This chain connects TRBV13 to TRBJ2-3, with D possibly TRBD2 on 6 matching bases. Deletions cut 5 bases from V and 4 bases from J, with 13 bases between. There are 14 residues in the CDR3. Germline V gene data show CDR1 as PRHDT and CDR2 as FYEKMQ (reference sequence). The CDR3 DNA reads TGTGCCAGCAGCCTCAAGACTAGTGCAGATACGCAGTATTTT. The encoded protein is CASSLKTSADTQYF. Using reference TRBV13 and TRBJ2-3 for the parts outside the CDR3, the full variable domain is AAGVIQSPRHLIKEKRETATLKCYPIPRHDTVYWYQQGPGQDPQFLISFYEKMQSDKGSIPDRFSAQQFSDYHSELNMSSLELGDSALYFCASSLKTSADTQYFGPGTRLTVL.

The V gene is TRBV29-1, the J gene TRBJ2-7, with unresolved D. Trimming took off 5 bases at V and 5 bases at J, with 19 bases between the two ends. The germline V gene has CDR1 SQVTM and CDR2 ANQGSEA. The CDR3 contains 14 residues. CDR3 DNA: TGCAGCGTTCGAGGAACGGGCGCTGGGAACGAGCAGTACTTC. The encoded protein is CSVRGTGAGNEQYF.

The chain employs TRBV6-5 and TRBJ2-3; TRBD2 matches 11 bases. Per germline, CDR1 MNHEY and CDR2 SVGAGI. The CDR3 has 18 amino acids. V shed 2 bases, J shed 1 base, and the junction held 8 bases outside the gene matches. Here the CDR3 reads CASSYLNLLAGGTDTQYF. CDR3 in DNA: TGTGCCAGCAGTTACCTCAACCTACTAGCGGGAGGCACAGATACGCAGTATTTT.

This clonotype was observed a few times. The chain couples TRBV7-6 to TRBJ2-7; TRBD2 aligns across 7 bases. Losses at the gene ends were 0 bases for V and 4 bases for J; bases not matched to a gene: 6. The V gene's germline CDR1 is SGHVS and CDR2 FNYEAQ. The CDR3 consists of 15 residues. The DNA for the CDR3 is TGTGCCAGCAGCTTAGCGGGGCAGGGACTATACGAGCAGTACTTC. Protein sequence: CASSLAGQGLYEQYF. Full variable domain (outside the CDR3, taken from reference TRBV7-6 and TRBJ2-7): GAGVSQSPRYKVTKRGQDVALRCDPISGHVSLYWYRQALGQGPEFLTYFNYEAQQDKSGLPNDRFSAERPEGSISTLTIQRTEQRDSAMYRCASSLAGQGLYEQYFGPGTRLTVT.

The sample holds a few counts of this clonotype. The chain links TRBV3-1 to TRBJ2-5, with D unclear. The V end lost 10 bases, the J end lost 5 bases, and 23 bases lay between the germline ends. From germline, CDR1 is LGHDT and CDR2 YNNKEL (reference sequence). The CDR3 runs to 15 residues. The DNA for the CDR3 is TGTGCCACCTGCCGAACCTTCGGCGTCGTGGAGACCCAGTACTTC. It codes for CATCRTFGVVETQYF.

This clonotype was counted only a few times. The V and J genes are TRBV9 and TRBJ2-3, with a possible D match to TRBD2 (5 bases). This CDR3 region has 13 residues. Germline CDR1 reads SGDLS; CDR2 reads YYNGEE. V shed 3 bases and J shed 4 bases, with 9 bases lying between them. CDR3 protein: CASSASRADTQYF. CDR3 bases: TGTGCCAGCAGCGCTTCGCGGGCAGATACGCAGTATTTT.

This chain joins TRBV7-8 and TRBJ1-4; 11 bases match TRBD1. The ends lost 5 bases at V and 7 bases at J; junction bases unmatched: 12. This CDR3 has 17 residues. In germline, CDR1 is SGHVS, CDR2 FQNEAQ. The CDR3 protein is CASSITDRGRGGEKLFF. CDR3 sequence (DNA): TGTGCCAGCAGCATTACGGACAGGGGGCGTGGGGGTGAAAAACTGTTTTTT. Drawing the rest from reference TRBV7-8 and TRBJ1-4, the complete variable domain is GAGVSQSPRYKVAKRGQDVALRCDPISGHVSLFWYQQALGQGPEFLTYFQNEAQLDKSGLPSDRFFAERPEGSVSTLKIQRTQQEDSAVYLCASSITDRGRGGEKLFFGSGTQLSVL.

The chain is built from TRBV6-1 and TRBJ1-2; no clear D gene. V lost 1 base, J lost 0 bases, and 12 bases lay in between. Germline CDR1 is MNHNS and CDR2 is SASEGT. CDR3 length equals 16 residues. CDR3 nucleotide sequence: TGTGCCAGCAGTGAAGGGGTTTACACCGCTAACTATGGCTACACCTTC. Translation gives CASSEGVYTANYGYTF.

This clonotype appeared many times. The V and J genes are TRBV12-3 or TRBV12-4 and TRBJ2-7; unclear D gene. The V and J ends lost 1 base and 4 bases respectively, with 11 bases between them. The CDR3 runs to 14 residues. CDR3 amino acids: CASSLGTPRYEQYF. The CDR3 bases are TGTGCCAGCAGTTTAGGGACGCCGAGGTACGAGCAGTACTTC.

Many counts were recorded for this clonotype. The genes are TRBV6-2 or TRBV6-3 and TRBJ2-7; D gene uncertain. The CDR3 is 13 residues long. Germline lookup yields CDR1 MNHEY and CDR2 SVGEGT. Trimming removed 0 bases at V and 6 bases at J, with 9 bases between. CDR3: CASSYSSTREQYF. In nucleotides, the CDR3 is TGTGCCAGCAGTTACTCTAGCACCCGCGAGCAGTACTTC.

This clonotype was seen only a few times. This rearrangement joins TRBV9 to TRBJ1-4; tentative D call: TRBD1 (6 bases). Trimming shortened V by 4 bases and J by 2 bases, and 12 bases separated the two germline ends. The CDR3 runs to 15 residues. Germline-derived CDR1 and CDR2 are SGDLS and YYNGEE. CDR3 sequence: CASSTGGATNEKLFF. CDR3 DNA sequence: TGTGCCAGCAGCACCGGGGGGGCGACTAATGAAAAACTGTTTTTT.

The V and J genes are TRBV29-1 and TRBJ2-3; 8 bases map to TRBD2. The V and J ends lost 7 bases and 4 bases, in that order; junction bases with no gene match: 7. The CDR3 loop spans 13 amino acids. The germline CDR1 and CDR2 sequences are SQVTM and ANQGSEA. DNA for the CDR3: TGCAGCGCTGGAGAAGCGGGAGCAGATACGCAGTATTTT. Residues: CSAGEAGADTQYF.

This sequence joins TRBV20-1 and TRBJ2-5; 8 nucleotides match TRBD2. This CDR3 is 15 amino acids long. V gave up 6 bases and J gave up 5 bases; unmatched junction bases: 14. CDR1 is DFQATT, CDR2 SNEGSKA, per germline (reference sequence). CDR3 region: CSAFPTSATRETQYF. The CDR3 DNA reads TGCAGTGCCTTCCCGACTAGCGCGACGCGGGAGACCCAGTACTTC.

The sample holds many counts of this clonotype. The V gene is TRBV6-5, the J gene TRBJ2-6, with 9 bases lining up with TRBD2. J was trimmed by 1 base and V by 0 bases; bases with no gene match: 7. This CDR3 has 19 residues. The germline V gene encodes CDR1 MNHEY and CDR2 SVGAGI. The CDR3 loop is CASSYSVDLAGSGANVLTF. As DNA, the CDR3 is TGTGCCAGCAGTTACTCGGTTGATCTAGCGGGGTCTGGGGCCAACGTCCTGACTTTC.

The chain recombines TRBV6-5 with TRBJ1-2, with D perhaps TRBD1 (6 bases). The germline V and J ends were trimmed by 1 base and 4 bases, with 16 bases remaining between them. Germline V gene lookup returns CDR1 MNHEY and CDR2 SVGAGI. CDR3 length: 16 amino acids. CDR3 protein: CASSYLSGVSAYGYTF. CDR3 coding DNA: TGTGCCAGCAGTTACTTATCAGGGGTCTCGGCCTATGGCTACACCTTC.

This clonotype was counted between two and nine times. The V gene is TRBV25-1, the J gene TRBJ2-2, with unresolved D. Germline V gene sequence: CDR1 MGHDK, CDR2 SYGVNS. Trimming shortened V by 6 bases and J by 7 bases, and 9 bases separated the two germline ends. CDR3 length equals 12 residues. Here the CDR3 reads CASRAHGGELFF. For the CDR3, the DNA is TGTGCCAGCAGGGCTCACGGCGGGGAGCTGTTTTTT. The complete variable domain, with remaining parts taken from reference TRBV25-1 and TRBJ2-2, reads EADIYQTPRYLVIGTGKKITLECSQTMGHDKMYWYQQDPGMELHLIHYSYGVNSTEKGDLSSESTVSRIRTEHFPLTLESARPSHTSQYLCASRAHGGELFFGEGSRLTVL.

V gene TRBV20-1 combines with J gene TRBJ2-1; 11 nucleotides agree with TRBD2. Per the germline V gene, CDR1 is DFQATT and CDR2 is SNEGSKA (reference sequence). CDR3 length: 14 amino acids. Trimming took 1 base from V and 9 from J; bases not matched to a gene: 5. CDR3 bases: TGCAGTGCTAGAGCACTAGCGGGAGTTGCTGAGCAGTTCTTC. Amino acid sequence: CSARALAGVAEQFF.

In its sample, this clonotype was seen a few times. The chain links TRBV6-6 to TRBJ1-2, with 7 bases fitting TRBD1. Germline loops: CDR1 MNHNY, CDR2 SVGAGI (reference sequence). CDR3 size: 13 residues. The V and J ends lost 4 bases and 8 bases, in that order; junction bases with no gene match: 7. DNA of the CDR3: TGTGCCAGCAGTTTCGACAGGGTGTTGGGCTACACCTTC. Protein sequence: CASSFDRVLGYTF.

This CDR3 reads CASSQGSTSGDNEQFF. In nucleotides, the CDR3 is TGTGCCAGCAGCCAAGGTTCGACTAGCGGGGACAATGAGCAGTTCTTC. The chain combines TRBV4-2 with TRBJ2-1; TRBD2 matches at 11 bases. The CDR3 loop spans 16 amino acids. Germline V gene sequence: CDR1 LGHNA, CDR2 YNFKEQ. Trimming at V came to 1 base and at J to 5 bases, leaving 4 bases not matched to a gene.

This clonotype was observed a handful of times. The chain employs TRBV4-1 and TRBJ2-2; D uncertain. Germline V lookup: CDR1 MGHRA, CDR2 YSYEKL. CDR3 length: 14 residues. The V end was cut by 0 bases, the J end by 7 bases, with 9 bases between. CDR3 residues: CASSQDTSVGELFF. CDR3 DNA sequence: TGCGCCAGCAGCCAAGATACGAGTGTCGGGGAGCTGTTTTTT.

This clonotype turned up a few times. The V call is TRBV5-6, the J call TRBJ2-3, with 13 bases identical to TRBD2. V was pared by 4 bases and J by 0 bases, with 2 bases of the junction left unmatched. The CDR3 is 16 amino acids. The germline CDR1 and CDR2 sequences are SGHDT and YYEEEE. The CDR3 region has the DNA TGTGCCAGCAGCAGGGGACTAGCGGGGAGCACAGATACGCAGTATTTT. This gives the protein CASSRGLAGSTDTQYF.

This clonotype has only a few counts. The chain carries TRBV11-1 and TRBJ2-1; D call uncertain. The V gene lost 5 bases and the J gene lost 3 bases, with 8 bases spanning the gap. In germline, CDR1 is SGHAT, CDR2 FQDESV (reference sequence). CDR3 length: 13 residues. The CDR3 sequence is CASSPRIYNEQFF. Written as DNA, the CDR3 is TGTGCCAGCAGCCCCAGGATCTACAATGAGCAGTTCTTC. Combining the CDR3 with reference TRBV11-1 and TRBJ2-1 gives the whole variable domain EAEVAQSPRYKITEKSQAVAFWCDPISGHATLYWYRQILGQGPELLVQFQDESVVDDSQLPKDRFSAERLKGVDSTLKIQPAELGDSAMYLCASSPRIYNEQFFGPGTRLTVL.

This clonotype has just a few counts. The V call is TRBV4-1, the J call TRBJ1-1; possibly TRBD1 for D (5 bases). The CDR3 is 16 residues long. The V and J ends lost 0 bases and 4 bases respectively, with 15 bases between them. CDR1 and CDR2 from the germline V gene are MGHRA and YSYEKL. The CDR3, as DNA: TGCGCCAGCAGCCAAGATATCGACAGAGCATCCACTGAAGCTTTCTTT. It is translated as CASSQDIDRASTEAFF.